A single TCR beta chain is shown here with its context. Per the authors' pipeline: Amplification from reference gene primers served as the basis for estimated nucleated cell counts. Sequencing was performed with immunoSEQ multiplex PCR; in TCRdb, only in-frame clones are kept and a portion is missing. The D gene and trimming were derived from the DNA, and the V and J assignments and clone size from that table. The data show roughly 84,000 clones, over 70% seen once. This CDR3 region has 14 residues. Looked up from germline, CDR1 is SNHLY and CDR2 is FYNNEI. Losses at the gene ends were 7 bases for V and 1 base for J; bases not matched to a gene: 3. The data belong to a study of blood T cell repertoires in COVID-19. Study details: Whether acute or convalescent, the COVID-19 samples came from the United States, Italy and Spain. PBMCs, B-cell-depleted T cells, or T cells were the source of the cDNA or gDNA that made up the material.

This TCR came from a woman aged 40 to 55 with active or convalescent COVID-19. V usage is TRBV2 and J usage is TRBJ2-3, with 9 bases that match TRBD2. The sequenced material came from peripheral blood. The CDR3 bases are TGTGCCAGCAAGGAGCGGGAGGGCACAGATACGCAGTATTTT. It specifies CASKEREGTDTQYF.